Below are 2 T cell receptor beta chains sequenced from a single sample in a study of cytomegalovirus exposure and HLA in healthy donors. Both 60 Vbeta primers and 13 Jbeta primers went into the PCR. The assay was immunoSEQ multiplex PCR, and TCRdb's table has in-frame clones only and misses some. The sample has approximately 210,000 clones, 82% seen once. What was sequenced was PBMCs. Receptor source: a man aged 40-55 years in good health and CMV-seropositive.

The CDR3 spells CASSPWEVPYEQYF. Written as DNA, the CDR3 is TGTGCCAGCAGCCCCTGGGAGGTACCCTACGAGCAGTACTTC. The V call is TRBV9, the J call TRBJ2-7; possibly TRBD2 for D (6 bases). Looked up from germline, CDR1 is SGDLS and CDR2 is YYNGEE. V was cut by 4 bases and J by 2 bases, with 13 bases left in between. CDR3 size: 14 residues.

The chain carries TRBV10-3 and TRBJ2-5, with 7 bases matching TRBD1. Germline CDR1 is ENHRY and CDR2 is SYGVKD. V shed 6 bases and J 1 base; nucleotides not matched to a gene: 2. This CDR3 region has 13 residues. CDR3 in DNA: TGTGCCATCAGGGCAGGGGGCCAAGAGACCCAGTACTTC. Translating gives CAIRAGGQETQYF.